Here is one T cell receptor (beta chain) with its context. The antigen is undetermined. Trimming shortened V by 2 bases and J by 7 bases, and 8 bases separated the two germline ends. CDR1 is MDHEN and CDR2 is SYDVKM in the germline V gene. The CDR3 totals 12 residues. This sample stems from a study of beta chain features in type 1 diabetes. Study-level points and caveats: Moderate but significant shortening of TCRB CDR3s was recorded in all four CD4+ subsets from Type 1 diabetes patients.

Of the isolated RNA, all was reverse transcribed, and so the sequenced material was expressed TCRB transcripts. The method was immunoSEQ multiplex PCR; TCRdb's version includes in-frame clones alone and lacks a portion of them. This table holds approximately 160,000 clones, 63% found once. The chain employs TRBV28 and TRBJ1-1; D remains unclear. The sequenced sample was naive CD4+ T cells from blood. This TCR was sampled from a man aged 25-40 years with type 1 diabetes. CDR3: CASSLLRNEAFF. CDR3 DNA sequence: TGTGCCAGCAGTTTACTTCGGAATGAAGCTTTCTTT.